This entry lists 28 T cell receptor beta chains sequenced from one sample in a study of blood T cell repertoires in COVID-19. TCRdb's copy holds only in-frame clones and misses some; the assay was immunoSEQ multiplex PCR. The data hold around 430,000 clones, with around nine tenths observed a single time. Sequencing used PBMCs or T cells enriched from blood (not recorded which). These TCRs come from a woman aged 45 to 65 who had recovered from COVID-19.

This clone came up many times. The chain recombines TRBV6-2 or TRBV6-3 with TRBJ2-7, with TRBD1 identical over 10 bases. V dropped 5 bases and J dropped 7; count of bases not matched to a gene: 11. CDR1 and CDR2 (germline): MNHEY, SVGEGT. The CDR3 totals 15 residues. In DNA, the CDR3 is TGTGCCAGCAGTAGAGCCGGGACAGGGGCGCGGGAGCAGTACTTC. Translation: CASSRAGTGAREQYF.

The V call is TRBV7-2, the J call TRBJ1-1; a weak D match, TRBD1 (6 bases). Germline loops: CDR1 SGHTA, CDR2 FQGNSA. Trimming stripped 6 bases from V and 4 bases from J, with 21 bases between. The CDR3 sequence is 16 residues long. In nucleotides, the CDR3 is TGTGCCAGCAGGCTAAGGGCGGTGAGAGGGGGCACTGAAGCTTTCTTT. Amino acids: CASRLRAVRGGTEAFF.

The CDR3, as DNA: TGTGCCATCAGTGAGTCCAGACAGTCGAATCAGCCCCAGCATTTT. Protein sequence: CAISESRQSNQPQHF. J is TRBJ1-5 and V is TRBV10-3, with a weak D call TRBD1 (5 bases). Deletions cut 0 bases from V and 4 bases from J, with 10 bases between. Germline loops: CDR1 ENHRY, CDR2 SYGVKD. The CDR3 totals 15 residues.

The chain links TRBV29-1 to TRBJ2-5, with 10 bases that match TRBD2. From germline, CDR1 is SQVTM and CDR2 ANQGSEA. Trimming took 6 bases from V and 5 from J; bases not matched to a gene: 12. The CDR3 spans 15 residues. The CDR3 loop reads CSVGGVAGGLETQYF. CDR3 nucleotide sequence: TGCAGCGTCGGGGGCGTAGCGGGGGGCTTGGAGACCCAGTACTTC.

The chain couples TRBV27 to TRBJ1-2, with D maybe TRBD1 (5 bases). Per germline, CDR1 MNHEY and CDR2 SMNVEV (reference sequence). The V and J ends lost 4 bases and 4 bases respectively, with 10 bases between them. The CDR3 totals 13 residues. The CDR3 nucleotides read TGTGCCAGCAGTTACCGGGGGAGCTATGGCTACACCTTC. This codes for CASSYRGSYGYTF.

CDR3 in amino acids: CASKRQGGQPQHF. CDR3 coding DNA: TGTGCCAGCAAGAGACAGGGCGGTCAGCCCCAGCATTTT. The chain joins TRBV12-3 or TRBV12-4 to TRBJ1-5; 7 bases fit TRBD1. Trimming removed 7 bases from V and 6 bases from J; junction bases left unmatched: 6. The CDR3 covers 13 residues.

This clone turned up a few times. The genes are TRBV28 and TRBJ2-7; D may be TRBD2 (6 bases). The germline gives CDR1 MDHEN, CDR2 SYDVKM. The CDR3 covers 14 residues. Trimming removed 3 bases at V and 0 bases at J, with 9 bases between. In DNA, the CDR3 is TGTGCCAGCAGTTTTCGGGGGAACTCCTACGAGCAGTACTTC. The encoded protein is CASSFRGNSYEQYF.

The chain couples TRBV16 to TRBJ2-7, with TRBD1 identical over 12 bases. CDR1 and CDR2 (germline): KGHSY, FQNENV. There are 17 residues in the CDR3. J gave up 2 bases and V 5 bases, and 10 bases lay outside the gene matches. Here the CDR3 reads CASSWGTGGKNPYEQYF. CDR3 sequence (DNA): TGTGCCAGCAGCTGGGGGACAGGGGGCAAGAATCCCTACGAGCAGTACTTC.

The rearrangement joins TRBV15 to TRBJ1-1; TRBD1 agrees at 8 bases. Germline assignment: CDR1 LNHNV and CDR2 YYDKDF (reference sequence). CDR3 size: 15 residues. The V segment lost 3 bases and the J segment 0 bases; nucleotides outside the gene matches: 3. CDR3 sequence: CATSRGDRMNTEAFF. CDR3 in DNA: TGTGCCACCAGCAGGGGGGACAGGATGAACACTGAAGCTTTCTTT.

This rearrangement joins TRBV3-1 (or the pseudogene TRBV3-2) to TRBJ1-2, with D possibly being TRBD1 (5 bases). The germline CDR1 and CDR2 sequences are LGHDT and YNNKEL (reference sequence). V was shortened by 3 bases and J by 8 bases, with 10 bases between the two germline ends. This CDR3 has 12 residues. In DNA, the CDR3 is TGTGCCAGCAGCCAGGGAGGGACCGGCTACACCTTC. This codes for CASSQGGTGYTF.

CDR3 residues: CASSPGQSYEQYF. CDR3 sequence (DNA): TGTGCCAGCAGCCCGGGACAGTCATACGAGCAGTACTTC. V and J are TRBV2 and TRBJ2-7, with TRBD1 matching over 7 bases. Unmatched junction bases numbered 6, after V lost 6 bases and J lost 4 bases. The length of the CDR3 is 13 residues. CDR1 is SNHLY and CDR2 is FYNNEI in the germline V gene. The full variable domain, completed using reference TRBV2 and TRBJ2-7, is EPEVTQTPSHQVTQMGQEVILRCVPISNHLYFYWYRQILGQKVEFLVSFYNNEISEKSEIFDDQFSVERPDGSNFTLKIRSTKLEDSAMYFCASSPGQSYEQYFGPGTRLTVT.

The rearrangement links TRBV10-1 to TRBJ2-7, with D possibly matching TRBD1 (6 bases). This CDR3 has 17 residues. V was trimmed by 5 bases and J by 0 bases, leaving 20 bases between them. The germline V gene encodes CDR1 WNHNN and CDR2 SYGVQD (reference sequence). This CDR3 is CASSYPAQGTSSYEQYF. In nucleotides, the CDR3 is TGCGCCAGCAGTTACCCCGCTCAGGGGACGTCCTCCTACGAGCAGTACTTC.

CDR3 residues: CASSVNQGKGSGNTIYF. As DNA, the CDR3 is TGTGCCAGCAGTGTAAATCAGGGAAAGGGCTCTGGAAACACCATATATTTT. The chain joins TRBV28 to TRBJ1-3; perhaps TRBD1 as D (5 bases). Germline loops: CDR1 MDHEN, CDR2 SYDVKM. The CDR3 has 17 residues. Trimming cost V 5 bases and J 0 bases, with 17 bases left between them.

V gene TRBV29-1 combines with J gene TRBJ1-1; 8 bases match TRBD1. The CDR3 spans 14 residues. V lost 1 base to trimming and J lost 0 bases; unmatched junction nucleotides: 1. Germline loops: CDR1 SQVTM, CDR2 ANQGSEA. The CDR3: CSVEGQGLNTEAFF. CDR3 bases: TGCAGCGTTGAAGGACAGGGGTTGAACACTGAAGCTTTCTTT.

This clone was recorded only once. Here the CDR3 DNA reads TGTGCCAGCAGTTTGCCCCACAGCTATGGCTACACCTTC. Its translation: CASSLPHSYGYTF. The rearrangement links TRBV28 to TRBJ1-2; D call uncertain. CDR3 length: 13 amino acids. V was trimmed by 3 bases and J by 4 bases, leaving 9 bases between them. CDR1 and CDR2 from the germline V gene are MDHEN and SYDVKM.

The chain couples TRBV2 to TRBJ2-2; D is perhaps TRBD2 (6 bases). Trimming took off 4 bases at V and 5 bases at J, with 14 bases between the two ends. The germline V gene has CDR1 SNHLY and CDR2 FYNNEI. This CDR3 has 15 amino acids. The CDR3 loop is CASSVDGRGTGELFF. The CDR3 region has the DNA TGTGCCAGCAGTGTAGATGGGCGGGGAACCGGGGAGCTGTTTTTT. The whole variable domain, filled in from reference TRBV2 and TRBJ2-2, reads EPEVTQTPSHQVTQMGQEVILRCVPISNHLYFYWYRQILGQKVEFLVSFYNNEISEKSEIFDDQFSVERPDGSNFTLKIRSTKLEDSAMYFCASSVDGRGTGELFFGEGSRLTVL.

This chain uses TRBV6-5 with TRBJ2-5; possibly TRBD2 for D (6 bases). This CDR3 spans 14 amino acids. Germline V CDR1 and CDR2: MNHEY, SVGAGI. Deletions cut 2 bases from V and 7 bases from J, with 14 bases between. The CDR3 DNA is TGTGCCAGCAGTTACCGGGAGTGGTTAGGGACCCAGTACTTC. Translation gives CASSYREWLGTQYF.

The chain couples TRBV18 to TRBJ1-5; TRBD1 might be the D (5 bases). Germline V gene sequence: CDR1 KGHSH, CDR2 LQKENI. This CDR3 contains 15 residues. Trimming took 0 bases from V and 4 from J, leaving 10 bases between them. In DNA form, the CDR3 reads TGTGCCAGCTCACCACCCTGGCAGGGAAATCAGCCCCAGCATTTT. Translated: CASSPPWQGNQPQHF.

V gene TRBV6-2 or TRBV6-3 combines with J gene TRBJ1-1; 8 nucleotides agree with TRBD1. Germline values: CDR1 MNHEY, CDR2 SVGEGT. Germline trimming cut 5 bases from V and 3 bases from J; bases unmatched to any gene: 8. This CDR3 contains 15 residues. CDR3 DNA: TGTGCCAGCAGTCCCGGACAGGGATTGTACACTGAAGCTTTCTTT. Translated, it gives CASSPGQGLYTEAFF.

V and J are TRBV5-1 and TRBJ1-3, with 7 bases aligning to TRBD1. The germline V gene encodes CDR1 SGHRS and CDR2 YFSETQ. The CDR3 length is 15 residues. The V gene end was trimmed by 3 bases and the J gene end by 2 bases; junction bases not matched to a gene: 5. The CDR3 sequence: CASSSNTGAGNTIYF. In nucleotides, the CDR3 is TGCGCCAGCAGCTCGAATACAGGGGCTGGAAACACCATATATTTT.

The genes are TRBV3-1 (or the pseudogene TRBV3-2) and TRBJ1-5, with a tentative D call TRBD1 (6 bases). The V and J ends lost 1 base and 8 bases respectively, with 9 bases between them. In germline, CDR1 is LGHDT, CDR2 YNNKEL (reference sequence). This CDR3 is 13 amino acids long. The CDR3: CASSQGQDKPQHF. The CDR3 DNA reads TGTGCCAGCAGCCAAGGACAGGATAAGCCCCAGCATTTT.

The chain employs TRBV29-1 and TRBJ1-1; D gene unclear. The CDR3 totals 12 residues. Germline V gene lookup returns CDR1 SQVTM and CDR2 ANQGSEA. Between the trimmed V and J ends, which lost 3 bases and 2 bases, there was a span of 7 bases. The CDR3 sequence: CSVDHRNTEAFF. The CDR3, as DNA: TGCAGCGTTGACCACAGAAACACTGAAGCTTTCTTT.

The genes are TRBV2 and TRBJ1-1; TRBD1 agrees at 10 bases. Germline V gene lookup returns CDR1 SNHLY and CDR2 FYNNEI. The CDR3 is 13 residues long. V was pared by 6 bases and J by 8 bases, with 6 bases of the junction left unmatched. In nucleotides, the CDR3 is TGTGCCAGCAGGCCCGACAGGGGGCGGGAAGCTTTCTTT. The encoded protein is CASRPDRGREAFF.

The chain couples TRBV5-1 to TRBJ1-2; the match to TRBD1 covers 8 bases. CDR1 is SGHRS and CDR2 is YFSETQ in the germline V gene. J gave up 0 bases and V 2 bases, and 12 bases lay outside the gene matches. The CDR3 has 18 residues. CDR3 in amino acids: CASSLSTGGNPANYGYTF. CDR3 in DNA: TGCGCCAGCAGCTTAAGCACAGGGGGTAATCCGGCTAACTATGGCTACACCTTC.

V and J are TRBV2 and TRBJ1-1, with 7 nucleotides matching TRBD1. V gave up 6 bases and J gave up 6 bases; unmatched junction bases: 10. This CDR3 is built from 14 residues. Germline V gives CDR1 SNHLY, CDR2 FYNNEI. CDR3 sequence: CASSPRGVAAEAFF. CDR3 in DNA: TGTGCCAGCAGCCCCAGGGGGGTGGCCGCTGAAGCTTTCTTT.

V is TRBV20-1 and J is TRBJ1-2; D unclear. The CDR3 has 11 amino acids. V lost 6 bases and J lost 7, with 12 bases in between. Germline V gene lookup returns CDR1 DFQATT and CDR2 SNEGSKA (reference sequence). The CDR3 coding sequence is TGCAGTGCCAGAACGTCGGGTGGCTACACCTTC. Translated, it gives CSARTSGGYTF.

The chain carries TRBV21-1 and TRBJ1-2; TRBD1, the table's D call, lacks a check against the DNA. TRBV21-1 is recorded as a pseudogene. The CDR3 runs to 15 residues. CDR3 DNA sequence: TGTGCCAGCAGCAAAGTACAGGGGCTTTCTTTTGGCTACACCTTC. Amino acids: CASSKVQGLSFGYTF.

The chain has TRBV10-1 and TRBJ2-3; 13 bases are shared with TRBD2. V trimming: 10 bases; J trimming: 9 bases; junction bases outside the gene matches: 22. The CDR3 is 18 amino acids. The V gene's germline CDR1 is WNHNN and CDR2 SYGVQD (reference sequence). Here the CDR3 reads CAIGRGTSGDFLTGTQYF. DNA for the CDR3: TGCGCCATCGGACGAGGGACTAGCGGGGACTTTCTCACAGGAACGCAGTATTTT.